This is a list of T cell receptor beta chains from one sample in a study of blood T cells in healthy people across ages. TCRdb fed the 5' RACE reads into MiXCR, producing one record per CDR3 protein. The data show hundreds of thousands of distinct CDR3 sequences, about 52% seen once. The specimen sequenced was blood. The receptors derive from a woman aged 55-69 years in good health. Both conserved end residues are part of each CDR3. Fields, in order: D gene, J gene, clone size, V gene, CDR3 DNA, CDR3 protein. The D gene is left open where the match is weak. Expanded clones get a size class; other rows say once, few or many, or leave the size out.

>.|TRBJ1-2|few|TRBV7-2
TGTGCCAGCAGCCGAATGTGGGCAAGCTATGGCTACACCTTC
CASSRMWASYGYTF
>.|TRBJ2-1|few|TRBV20-1
TGCAGTGCTAGAGATCCTGGAGTAATGAGAATGAATGAGCAGTTCTTC
CSARDPGVMRMNEQFF
>.|TRBJ2-3|.|TRBV20-1
TGCAGTGCTAGGGCTGTGTATGGCACAGATACGCAGTATTTT
CSARAVYGTDTQYF
>TRBD1|TRBJ2-7|few|TRBV29-1
TGCAGCGTCACTGGGGGTCCGGGACAGGAGGACTACGAGCAGTACTTC
CSVTGGPGQEDYEQYF
>.|TRBJ2-4|.|TRBV15
TGTGCCACCAGGGACAGGGGTGGGCGGGAGGTCAAAAACATTCAGTACTTC
CATRDRGGREVKNIQYF
>TRBD2|TRBJ2-7|.|TRBV6-2/TRBV6-3
TGTGCCAGCAGTTCCCCGGGACTAGGAGGCTACGAGCAGTACTTC
CASSSPGLGGYEQYF
>TRBD1|TRBJ2-5|.|TRBV6-5
TGTGCCAGCAGTGACCGGGACAGGGGCAATGAGCAGTACTTC
CASSDRDRGNEQYF
>.|TRBJ2-1|.|TRBV6-2/TRBV6-3
TGTGCCAGCAGTTACTCGAGGGCCACCCGAGCGCGTTACAATGAGCAGTTCTTC
CASSYSRATRARYNEQFF
>.|TRBJ2-2|.|TRBV10-3
TGTGCCATCAGTGAGGGCGTGTCCGGCACCGGGGAGCTGTTTTTT
CAISEGVSGTGELFF
>.|TRBJ2-7|.|TRBV7-9
TGTGCCAGCAGCTTGACAGGGACTAAAGGCGAGCAGTACTTC
CASSLTGTKGEQYF
>TRBD2|TRBJ2-1|.|TRBV15
TGTGCCACCAACAGAGCGGGGAGTGTCAATGAGCAGTTCTTC
CATNRAGSVNEQFF
>TRBD2|TRBJ2-1|.|TRBV27
TGTGCCAGCAGTCCCTCGTGGCGGGGGGCTGAGCAGTTCTTC
CASSPSWRGAEQFF
>TRBD2|TRBJ2-1|.|TRBV24-1
TGTGCCACCGGTGACCGGACTAGCGGGAGCGTCTGGGAGCAGTTCTTC
CATGDRTSGSVWEQFF
>.|TRBJ2-7|.|TRBV20-1
TGCAGTGCTAGGCCGACCCGATCTGGTGAGCAGTACTTC
CSARPTRSGEQYF
>.|TRBJ2-7|once|TRBV7-8
TGTGCCAGCAGCTTACAGGGGATAGGATCCTACGAGCAGTACTTC
CASSLQGIGSYEQYF
>TRBD2|TRBJ2-7|.|TRBV28
TGTGCCAGCAGTCCAGCGACCCTGACTAGCGGTCCGAGAGGGGGGCCCTACGAGCAGTACTTC
CASSPATLTSGPRGGPYEQYF
>.|TRBJ1-5|.|TRBV12-3/TRBV12-4
TGTGCCAGCAGCCGCGTGGCGCTCGGGGCCCAGCATTTT
CASSRVALGAQHF
>.|TRBJ2-5|few|TRBV7-2
TGTGCCAGCAGCTACAGGGTTACCCAAGAGACCCAGTACTTC
CASSYRVTQETQYF
>.|TRBJ1-4|few|TRBV20-1
TGCAGTGCTAGAGATTACAGGAGGGGCGAAAAACTGTTTTTT
CSARDYRRGEKLFF
>TRBD2|TRBJ2-7|few|TRBV4-1
TGCGCCAGCAGCCAAGATGGGCTAGCGGGAGCATATGAGCAGTACTTC
CASSQDGLAGAYEQYF
>.|TRBJ1-2|.|TRBV29-1
TGCAGCACACGAGTTGGGTTCTATGGCTACACCTTC
CSTRVGFYGYTF
>TRBD1|TRBJ2-1|few|TRBV12-3/TRBV12-4
TGTGCCAGCAGTTCGGGACAGGGTTACAATGAGCAGTTCTTC
CASSSGQGYNEQFF